Below are 19 T cell receptor beta chains sequenced from a single sample in a study of human T cells and chemical hapten exposure. Time point: pre-sensitization, week 0. Treatment indicated: therapeutic diphenylcyclopropenone sensitization with weekly scalp DPC. MiXCR, applied by TCRdb to the RACE reads, yields one record per CDR3 protein. The table lists about 110,000 distinct CDR3 sequences, roughly 12% of them singletons. The sequenced sample was whole blood, obtained in connection with sensitization to the hapten diphenylcyclopropenone (DPC). The receptors shown here come from a woman aged 50 to 60 with alopecia areata. Some clones in this sample may be carry-over from other donors' samples.

This clonotype was observed many times. This chain links TRBV6-6 with TRBJ2-5; possible D gene TRBD2, 6 bases. Germline V gives CDR1 MNHNY, CDR2 SVGAGI (reference sequence). There are 15 residues in the CDR3. V shed 0 bases and J shed 5 bases, with 13 bases lying between them. The CDR3 nucleotides are TGTGCCAGCAGTTACTCGACGGCGGGGTGGGAGACCCAGTACTTC. Translated, it gives CASSYSTAGWETQYF.

At least ten counts were recorded for this clonotype. The CDR3 reads CATSRGGTNEKLFF. The CDR3 DNA is TGTGCCACCAGTCGGGGGGGAACTAATGAAAAACTGTTTTTT. The chain links TRBV24-1 to TRBJ1-4; TRBD1 might be the D (5 bases). V lost 6 bases to trimming and J lost 1 base, with 8 bases between them. Germline assignment: CDR1 KGHDR and CDR2 SFDVKD. This CDR3 is 14 amino acids long.

This clonotype was observed a handful of times. The chain has TRBV5-1 and TRBJ2-2; tentative D call: TRBD1 (5 bases). Trimming removed 5 bases from V and 5 bases from J, with 13 bases in between. Per germline, CDR1 SGHRS and CDR2 YFSETQ. There are 14 residues in the CDR3. The CDR3 nucleotides read TGCGCCAGCAGAGAAGGGGTAGGAACCGGGGAGCTGTTTTTT. Translating gives CASREGVGTGELFF.

This clonotype was seen at least ten times. The chain employs TRBV20-1 and TRBJ2-1, with D hard to call. The CDR3 is 11 amino acids. The germline V gene encodes CDR1 DFQATT and CDR2 SNEGSKA (reference sequence). Trimming cost V 6 bases and J 10 bases, with 13 bases left between them. DNA of the CDR3: TGCAGTGCCATCCCTGCGTGGGAGCAGTTCTTC. Translated: CSAIPAWEQFF.

This clonotype was detected only a few times. CDR3 residues: CSARVGGPRETQYF. The CDR3 DNA is TGCAGTGCTAGAGTCGGGGGCCCGAGAGAGACCCAGTACTTC. This rearrangement joins TRBV20-1 to TRBJ2-5; D is tentatively TRBD1 or TRBD2 (6 bases each). V lost 1 base and J lost 4, with 13 bases in between. This CDR3 is 14 amino acids long. CDR1 and CDR2 from the germline V gene are DFQATT and SNEGSKA (reference sequence).

The chain carries TRBV7-2 and TRBJ2-3, with D tentatively TRBD1 (5 bases). The CDR3 has 14 amino acids. Trimming left V 7 bases short and J 2 bases short, with 13 bases between. The germline V gene encodes CDR1 SGHTA and CDR2 FQGNSA. The CDR3 bases are TGTGCCAGCACTCTGGGGCAATCCACAGATACGCAGTATTTT. Translating gives CASTLGQSTDTQYF.

The sample holds many counts of this clonotype. The rearrangement links TRBV11-2 to TRBJ2-1; TRBD2 agrees at 7 bases. Germline V gives CDR1 SGHAT, CDR2 FQNNGV. This CDR3 comprises 15 residues. J lost 6 bases, V lost 0 bases, and 5 bases had no gene match. The CDR3 loop is CASSLDGLGGNEQFF. CDR3 in DNA: TGTGCCAGCAGCTTAGATGGACTAGGTGGCAATGAGCAGTTCTTC.

The chain is built from TRBV7-2 and TRBJ2-2; 7 positions agree with TRBD1. Trimming removed 7 bases from V and 6 bases from J; junction bases left unmatched: 8. The CDR3 loop spans 14 amino acids. Germline CDR1 is SGHTA and CDR2 is FQGNSA. This CDR3 reads CASIRGTRSGELFF. The CDR3, as DNA: TGTGCCAGCATCAGGGGGACGCGTTCCGGGGAGCTGTTTTTT.

This clonotype has a handful of counts. The chain couples TRBV7-8 to TRBJ2-3; TRBD1 is a possible D gene (6 bases). V was pared by 1 base and J by 2 bases, with 10 bases between. Germline CDR1 and CDR2: SGHVS and FQNEAQ. This CDR3 is built from 15 residues. CDR3 DNA sequence: TGTGCCAGCAGCTTAGATCAGGGGTTCACAGATACGCAGTATTTT. Translating it yields CASSLDQGFTDTQYF. The whole variable domain, filled in from reference TRBV7-8 and TRBJ2-3, reads GAGVSQSPRYKVAKRGQDVALRCDPISGHVSLFWYQQALGQGPEFLTYFQNEAQLDKSGLPSDRFFAERPEGSVSTLKIQRTQQEDSAVYLCASSLDQGFTDTQYFGPGTRLTVL.

V is TRBV6-5 and J is TRBJ1-2; no reliable D call. This CDR3 is built from 14 residues. Germline assignment: CDR1 MNHEY and CDR2 SVGAGI. The V and J ends lost 10 bases and 2 bases respectively, with 17 bases between them. In DNA form, the CDR3 reads TGTGCCACGTTTAGAAACATGGGGAACTATGGCTACACCTTC. It yields the protein CATFRNMGNYGYTF.

The sample holds a few counts of this clonotype. At one of its ends the junction is not consistent with the germline gene, which may arise from a read error. The rearrangement joins TRBV7-9 to TRBJ2-1; D perhaps matches TRBD2 (5 bases). The germline V gene has CDR1 SEHNR and CDR2 FQNEAQ (reference sequence). The CDR3 sequence is 12 residues long. The CDR3 DNA follows: TGTGCCAGCAGCCCTACCCCCCGGGATGAGATCTTC. Translated: CASSPTPRDEIF.

V usage is TRBV9 and J usage is TRBJ2-3; TRBD2 aligns across 8 bases. CDR3 length: 16 amino acids. The germline V gene encodes CDR1 SGDLS and CDR2 YYNGEE. V shed 4 bases and J 0 bases; nucleotides not matched to a gene: 7. CDR3 nucleotide sequence: TGTGCCAGCAGCCTCCCGGGGGGGTCCAGCACAGATACGCAGTATTTT. Translation gives CASSLPGGSSTDTQYF.

V and J are TRBV7-8 and TRBJ2-3; 7 bases are shared with TRBD2. The CDR3 is made up of 15 amino acids. CDR1 and CDR2 (germline): SGHVS, FQNEAQ. V dropped 5 bases and J dropped 0; count of bases not matched to a gene: 5. The CDR3 DNA reads as TGTGCCAGCAGCCATTTTAGCGGGAGCACAGATACGCAGTATTTT. Translating gives CASSHFSGSTDTQYF.

V usage is TRBV7-2 and J usage is TRBJ1-1; D is unclear. The CDR3 contains 13 residues. With 5 bases removed from V and 4 bases from J, the gap between germline ends came to 11 bases. In germline, CDR1 is SGHTA, CDR2 FQGNSA. CDR3 DNA: TGTGCCAGCAGCGCCTCCCCGAGCACTGAAGCTTTCTTT. Encoded protein: CASSASPSTEAFF.

The chain uses TRBV18 and TRBJ2-5; D perhaps matches TRBD2 (7 bases). V was trimmed by 3 bases and J by 4 bases, leaving 12 bases between them. The CDR3 contains 14 residues. Germline CDR1 reads KGHSH; CDR2 reads LQKENI. Written as DNA, the CDR3 is TGTGCCAGCTCACCTTCCGGGGGGCGAGAGACCCAGTACTTC. Its protein product is CASSPSGGRETQYF.

At least ten counts were recorded for this clonotype. The genes are TRBV27 and TRBJ2-3, with no clear D. V was pared by 2 bases and J by 0 bases, with 9 bases between. This CDR3 is built from 15 residues. Germline V gene data show CDR1 as MNHEY and CDR2 as SMNVEV (reference sequence). CDR3 region: CASSLVLGSTDTQYF. The CDR3 DNA follows: TGTGCCAGCAGTTTAGTGCTGGGGAGCACAGATACGCAGTATTTT.

This clonotype was picked up a small number of times. The genes are TRBV6-5 and TRBJ2-7, with 10 bases aligning to TRBD2. The V gene's germline CDR1 is MNHEY and CDR2 SVGAGI. J lost 4 bases, V lost 6 bases, and 6 bases had no gene match. The CDR3 is 14 amino acids. As DNA, the CDR3 is TGTGCCAGCAGAATAGCGGGAGGAGGATACGAGCAGTACTTC. Protein product: CASRIAGGGYEQYF.

This clonotype turned up a few times. The chain couples TRBV28 to TRBJ1-1; 7 nucleotides align to TRBD1. The CDR3 has 14 residues. J lost 1 base, V lost 8 bases, and 7 bases had no gene match. Germline V lookup: CDR1 MDHEN, CDR2 SYDVKM. The CDR3 loop reads CASRAGDRNTEAFF. CDR3 bases: TGTGCCAGCCGGGCCGGGGACAGGAACACTGAAGCTTTCTTT.

The chain's CDR3 is CSVEAQDRAFRYTF. In DNA, the CDR3 is TGCAGCGTTGAAGCTCAGGACAGGGCCTTTCGCTACACCTTC. The gene calls are TRBV29-1 and TRBJ1-2; 8 bases match TRBD1. V shed 1 base, J shed 9 bases, and the junction held 10 bases outside the gene matches. The CDR3 is 14 residues long. Germline lookup yields CDR1 SQVTM and CDR2 ANQGSEA.